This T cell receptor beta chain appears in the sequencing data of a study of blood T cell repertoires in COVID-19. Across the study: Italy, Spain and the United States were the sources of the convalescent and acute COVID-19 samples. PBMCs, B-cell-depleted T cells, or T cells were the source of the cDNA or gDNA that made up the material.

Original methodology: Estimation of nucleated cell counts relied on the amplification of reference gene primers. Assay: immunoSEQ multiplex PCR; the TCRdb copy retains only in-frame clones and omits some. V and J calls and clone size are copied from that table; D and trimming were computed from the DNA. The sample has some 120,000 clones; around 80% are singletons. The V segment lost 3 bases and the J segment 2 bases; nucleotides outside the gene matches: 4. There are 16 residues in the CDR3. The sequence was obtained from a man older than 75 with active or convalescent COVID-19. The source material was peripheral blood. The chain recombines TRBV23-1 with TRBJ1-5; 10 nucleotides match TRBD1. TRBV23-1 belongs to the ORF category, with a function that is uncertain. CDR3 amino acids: CASSQPGTGGNQPQHF. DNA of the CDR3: TGCGCCAGCAGTCAGCCCGGGACAGGGGGCAATCAGCCCCAGCATTTT.